This T cell receptor beta chain was identified in a study of T cells in Graves' hyperthyroidism and ophthalmopathy. CDR3 size: 12 residues. V dropped 3 bases and J dropped 3 bases, with 3 bases sitting between them. The germline CDR1 and CDR2 sequences are SNHLY and FYNNEI. There were TCR beta CDR3 regions amplified from RNA transcripts. HTBI primers were the set used in a first-round RT-PCR of the TCR CDR3. Using its own MiXCR run on the multiplex PCR reads, TCRdb lists one record per CDR3 protein. Found here are about 400,000 distinct CDR3 sequences, roughly 14% of them singletons; the top ten hold almost 8%.

Sequencing was done on a sample of blood. This rearrangement joins TRBV2 to TRBJ2-4; D remains unclear. The sequence was collected from a woman under 30 with Graves' hyperthyroidism. The CDR3 here is CASSDDKNIQYF. As DNA, the CDR3 is TGTGCCAGCAGTGATGACAAAAACATTCAGTACTTC.